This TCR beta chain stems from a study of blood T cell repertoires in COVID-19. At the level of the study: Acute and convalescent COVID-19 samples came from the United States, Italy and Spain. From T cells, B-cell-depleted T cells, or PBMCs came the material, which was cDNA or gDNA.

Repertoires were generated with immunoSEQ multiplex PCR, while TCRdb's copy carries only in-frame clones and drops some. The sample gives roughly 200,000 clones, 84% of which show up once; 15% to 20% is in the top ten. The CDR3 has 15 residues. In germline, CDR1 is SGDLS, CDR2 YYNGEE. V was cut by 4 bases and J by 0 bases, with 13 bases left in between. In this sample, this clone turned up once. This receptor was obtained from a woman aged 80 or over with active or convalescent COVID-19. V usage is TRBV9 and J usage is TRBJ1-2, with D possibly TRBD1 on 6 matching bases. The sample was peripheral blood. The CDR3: CASSSQGNANYGYTF. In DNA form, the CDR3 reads TGTGCCAGCAGCTCACAGGGAAACGCTAACTATGGCTACACCTTC. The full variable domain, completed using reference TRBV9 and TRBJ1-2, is DSGVTQTPKHLITATGQRVTLRCSPRSGDLSVYWYQQSLDQGLQFLIQYYNGEERAKGNILERFSAQQFPDLHSELNLSSLELGDSALYFCASSSQGNANYGYTFGSGTRLTVV.